This T cell receptor (beta chain) came from a study of blood T cell repertoires in COVID-19. Here immunoSEQ multiplex PCR was the method, and the copy in TCRdb shows in-frame clones only, minus some. The table includes fewer than 250,000 clones, 75% to 85% detected once. In germline, CDR1 is LNHNV, CDR2 YYDKDF (reference sequence). This CDR3 contains 20 residues. Germline trimming cut 2 bases from V and 2 bases from J; bases unmatched to any gene: 9. The genes are TRBV15 and TRBJ2-1, with 16 bases identical to TRBD2. Source material: peripheral blood. This receptor was taken from a human donor in a cohort sampled during active COVID-19. In nucleotides, the CDR3 is TGTGCCACCAGCAGAACCTCCGGGACTAGCGGGAGGGTCACCTACAATGAGCAGTTCTTC. Protein: CATSRTSGTSGRVTYNEQFF.